A selection of T cell receptor beta chains follows, all from one sample in a study of blood T cell repertoires in COVID-19. Sequencing used immunoSEQ multiplex PCR; TCRdb keeps in-frame clones, though not all of them. The sample has around 250,000 clones; around 87% are singletons. The source material was PBMCs or T cells enriched from blood (not recorded which). Receptors were obtained from a woman between 45 and 65 years old who had recovered from COVID-19. Both conserved end residues are part of each CDR3. The D gene is left open where the match is weak. The listing skips clone size in some rows; elsewhere it reads once, few, many or a size class.

d_call: TRBD1; j_call: TRBJ1-4; clone_size: .; v_call: TRBV19; cdr3_aa: CASRGQAHEKLFF; cdr3_nt: TGTGCCAGTAGGGGACAGGCCCATGAAAAACTGTTTTTT
d_call: TRBD1; j_call: TRBJ1-4; clone_size: .; v_call: TRBV20-1; cdr3_aa: CSAAGTGRVFF; cdr3_nt: TGCAGTGCAGCGGGGACAGGGAGAGTGTTTTTT
d_call: .; j_call: TRBJ1-4; clone_size: .; v_call: TRBV27; cdr3_aa: CASSLKPLASSATNEKLFF; cdr3_nt: TGTGCCAGCAGTTTAAAACCCCTGGCCTCAAGTGCAACTAATGAAAAACTGTTTTTT
d_call: .; j_call: TRBJ2-1; clone_size: .; v_call: TRBV3-1/TRBV3-2; cdr3_aa: CASSQVGGANEQFF; cdr3_nt: TGTGCCAGCAGCCAAGTCGGGGGAGCCAATGAGCAGTTCTTC
d_call: TRBD2; j_call: TRBJ2-2; clone_size: .; v_call: TRBV30; cdr3_aa: CASDGRALSGELFF; cdr3_nt: TGTGCCTCGGACGGGAGGGCCCTTTCCGGGGAGCTGTTTTTT
d_call: .; j_call: TRBJ2-7; clone_size: .; v_call: TRBV2; cdr3_aa: CASSTGYEQYF; cdr3_nt: TGTGCCAGCAGTACGGGATACGAGCAGTACTTC
d_call: .; j_call: TRBJ1-4; clone_size: .; v_call: TRBV6-4; cdr3_aa: CAINLRVCEKLFF; cdr3_nt: TGTGCCATCAATCTCAGGGTTTGTGAAAAACTGTTTTTT
d_call: TRBD1; j_call: TRBJ2-3; clone_size: .; v_call: TRBV10-1; cdr3_aa: CASSESKGTGTGDLTDTQYF; cdr3_nt: TGCGCCAGCAGTGAGTCGAAGGGGACCGGGACAGGCGATCTCACAGATACGCAGTATTTT
d_call: TRBD1; j_call: TRBJ1-5; clone_size: .; v_call: TRBV3-1/TRBV3-2; cdr3_aa: CASSQGQPSSQPQHF; cdr3_nt: TGTGCCAGCAGCCAGGGACAGCCATCCAGCCAGCCCCAGCATTTT
d_call: .; j_call: TRBJ2-3; clone_size: .; v_call: TRBV28; cdr3_aa: CASSFYSGTSTDTQYF; cdr3_nt: TGTGCCAGCAGTTTTTATAGCGGCACTAGCACAGATACGCAGTATTTT
d_call: TRBD2; j_call: TRBJ2-2; clone_size: .; v_call: TRBV9; cdr3_aa: CASSVAWRTRGGELFF; cdr3_nt: TGTGCCAGCAGCGTAGCTTGGAGGACTAGGGGCGGGGAGCTGTTTTTT
d_call: .; j_call: TRBJ1-5; clone_size: .; v_call: TRBV28; cdr3_aa: CASSLSSLLNQPQHF; cdr3_nt: TGTGCCAGCAGTTTAAGTAGCTTACTCAATCAGCCCCAGCATTTT
d_call: TRBD2; j_call: TRBJ2-1; clone_size: .; v_call: TRBV28; cdr3_aa: CASSFSPSGRRNEQFF; cdr3_nt: TGTGCCAGCAGTTTTTCTCCTAGCGGGAGAAGGAATGAGCAGTTCTTC
d_call: .; j_call: TRBJ1-1; clone_size: .; v_call: TRBV7-3; cdr3_aa: CATASREGIAFF; cdr3_nt: TGTGCCACTGCCTCAAGGGAGGGGATAGCTTTCTTT
d_call: .; j_call: TRBJ2-3; clone_size: few; v_call: TRBV11-2; cdr3_aa: CASLRGDTQYF; cdr3_nt: TGTGCCAGCTTGCGCGGAGATACGCAGTATTTT